This T cell receptor beta chain originates from a study of regulatory T cells in long-lasting Graves disease. Germline V lookup: CDR1 SGHTA, CDR2 FQGNSA. V was pared by 1 base and J by 0 bases, with 10 bases between. The CDR3 is made up of 16 amino acids. Time point denoted: newly diagnosed GD, antithyroid drugs for less than 3 months. Generation of the TCR library employed RNA extracted from PBMCs. Building the TCR beta libraries relied on iRepertoire HTBI primers, and CDR3 regions underwent Arm-PCR. TCRdb fed the multiplex PCR reads into MiXCR, producing one record per CDR3 protein. The sample lists approximately 350,000 distinct CDR3 sequences, over 15% seen once, with 25% to 30% in the top ten. This clonotype was recorded many times. The sample also formed part of further work on T cells in Graves' hyperthyroidism and ophthalmopathy.

This chain uses TRBV7-2 with TRBJ1-3; no definite D call. The clonotype was recovered from a man aged 40-50 years with Graves disease. Specimen: peripheral blood mononuclear cells (PBMCs), collected at new diagnosis, from a patient treated with antithyroid drugs. CDR3 region: CASSLVWGSSGNTIYF. The DNA for the CDR3 is TGTGCCAGCAGCTTAGTATGGGGAAGCTCTGGAAACACCATATATTTT.